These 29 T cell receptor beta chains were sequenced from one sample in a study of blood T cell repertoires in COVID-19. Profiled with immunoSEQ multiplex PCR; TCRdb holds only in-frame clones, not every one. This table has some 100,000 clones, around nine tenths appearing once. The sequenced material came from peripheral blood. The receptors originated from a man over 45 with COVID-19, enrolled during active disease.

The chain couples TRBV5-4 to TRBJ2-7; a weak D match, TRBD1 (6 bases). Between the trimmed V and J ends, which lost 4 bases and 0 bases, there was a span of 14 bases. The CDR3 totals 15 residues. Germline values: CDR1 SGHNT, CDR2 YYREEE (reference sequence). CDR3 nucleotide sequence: TGTGCCAGCAGCAGCCCTGGGGGCGCCTCCTACGAGCAGTACTTC. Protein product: CASSSPGGASYEQYF.

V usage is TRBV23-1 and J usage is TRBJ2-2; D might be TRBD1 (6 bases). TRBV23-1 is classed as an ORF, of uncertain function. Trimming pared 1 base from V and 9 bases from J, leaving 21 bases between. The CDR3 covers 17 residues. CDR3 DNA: TGCGCCAGCAGTCAATTGAGAAGGGACACCGATAGACGGGAGCTGTTTTTT. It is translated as CASSQLRRDTDRRELFF.

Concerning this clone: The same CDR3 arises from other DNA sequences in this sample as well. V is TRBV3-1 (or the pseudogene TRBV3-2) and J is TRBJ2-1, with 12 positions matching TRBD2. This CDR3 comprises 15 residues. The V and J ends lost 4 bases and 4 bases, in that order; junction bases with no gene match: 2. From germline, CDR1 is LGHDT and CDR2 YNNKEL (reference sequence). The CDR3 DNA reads TGTGCCAGCAGCCCTACTAGCGGGGGGTACAATGAGCAGTTCTTC. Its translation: CASSPTSGGYNEQFF.

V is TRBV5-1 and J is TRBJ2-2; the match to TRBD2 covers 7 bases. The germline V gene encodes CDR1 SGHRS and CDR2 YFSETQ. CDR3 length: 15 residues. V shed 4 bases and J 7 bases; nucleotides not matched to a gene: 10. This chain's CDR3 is CASSGLSGDGGELFF. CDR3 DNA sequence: TGCGCCAGCAGCGGACTAAGCGGGGATGGCGGGGAGCTGTTTTTT.

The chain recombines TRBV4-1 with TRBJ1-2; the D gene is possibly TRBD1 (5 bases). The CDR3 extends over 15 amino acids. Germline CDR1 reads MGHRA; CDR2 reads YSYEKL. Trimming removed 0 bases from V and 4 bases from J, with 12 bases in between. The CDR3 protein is CASSQDLGGIYGYTF. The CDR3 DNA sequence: TGCGCCAGCAGCCAAGATTTGGGGGGAATCTATGGCTACACCTTC.

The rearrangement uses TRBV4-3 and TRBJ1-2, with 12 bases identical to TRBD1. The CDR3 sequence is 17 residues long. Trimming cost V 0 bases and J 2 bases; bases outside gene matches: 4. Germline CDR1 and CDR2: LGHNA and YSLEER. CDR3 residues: CASSQDIGTGGNYGYTF. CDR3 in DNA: TGCGCCAGCAGCCAAGATATTGGGACAGGGGGCAACTATGGCTACACCTTC.

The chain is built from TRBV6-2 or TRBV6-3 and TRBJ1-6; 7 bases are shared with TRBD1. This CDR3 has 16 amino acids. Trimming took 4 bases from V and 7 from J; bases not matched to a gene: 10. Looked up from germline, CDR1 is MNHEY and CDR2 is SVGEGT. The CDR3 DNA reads TGTGCCAGCAGTTCCTATTTGGGACAGCGCAATTCACCCCTCCACTTT. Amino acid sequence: CASSSYLGQRNSPLHF.

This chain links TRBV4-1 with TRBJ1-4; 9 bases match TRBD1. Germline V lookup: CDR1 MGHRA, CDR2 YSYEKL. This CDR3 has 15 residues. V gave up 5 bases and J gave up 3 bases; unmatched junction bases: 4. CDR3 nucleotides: TGCGCCAGCAGCGTCCGGACAGGGGCTAATGAAAAACTGTTTTTT. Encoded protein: CASSVRTGANEKLFF.

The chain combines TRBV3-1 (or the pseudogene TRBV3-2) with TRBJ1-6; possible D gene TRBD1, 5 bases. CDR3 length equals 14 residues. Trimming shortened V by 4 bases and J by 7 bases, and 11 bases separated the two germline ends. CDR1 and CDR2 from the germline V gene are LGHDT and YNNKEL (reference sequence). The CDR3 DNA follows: TGTGCCAGCAGCCCAGGGCACCGAAATTCACCCCTCCACTTT. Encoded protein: CASSPGHRNSPLHF.

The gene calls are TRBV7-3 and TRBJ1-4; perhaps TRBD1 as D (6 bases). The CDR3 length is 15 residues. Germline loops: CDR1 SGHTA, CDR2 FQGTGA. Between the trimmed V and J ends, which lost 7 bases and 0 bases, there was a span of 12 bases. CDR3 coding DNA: TGTGCCAGCACCCGACAGGAAGCAACTAATGAAAAACTGTTTTTT. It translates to CASTRQEATNEKLFF. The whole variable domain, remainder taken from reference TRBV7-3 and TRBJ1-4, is GAGVSQTPSNKVTEKGKYVELRCDPISGHTALYWYRQSLGQGPEFLIYFQGTGAADDSGLPNDRFFAVRPEGSVSTLKIQRTERGDSAVYLCASTRQEATNEKLFFGSGTQLSVL.

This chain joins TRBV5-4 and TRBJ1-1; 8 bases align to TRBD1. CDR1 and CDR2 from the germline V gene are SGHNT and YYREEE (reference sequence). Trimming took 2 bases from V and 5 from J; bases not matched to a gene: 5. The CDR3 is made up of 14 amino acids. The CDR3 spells CASSLTGGETEAFF. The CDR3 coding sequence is TGTGCCAGCAGCTTAACAGGGGGTGAGACTGAAGCTTTCTTT.

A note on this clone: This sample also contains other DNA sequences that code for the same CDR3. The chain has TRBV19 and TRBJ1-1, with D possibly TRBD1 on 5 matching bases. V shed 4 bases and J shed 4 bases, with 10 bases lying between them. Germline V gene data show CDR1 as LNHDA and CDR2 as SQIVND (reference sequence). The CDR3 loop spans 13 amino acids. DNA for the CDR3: TGTGCCAGTAGTACGCAGGGAGGCACTGAAGCTTTCTTT. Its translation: CASSTQGGTEAFF.

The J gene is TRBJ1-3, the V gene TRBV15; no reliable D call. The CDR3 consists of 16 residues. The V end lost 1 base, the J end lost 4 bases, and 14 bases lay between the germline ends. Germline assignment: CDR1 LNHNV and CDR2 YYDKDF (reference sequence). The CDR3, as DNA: TGTGCCACCAGCAGAGTACTCAAGAGAGGCGGAAACACCATATATTTT. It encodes CATSRVLKRGGNTIYF.

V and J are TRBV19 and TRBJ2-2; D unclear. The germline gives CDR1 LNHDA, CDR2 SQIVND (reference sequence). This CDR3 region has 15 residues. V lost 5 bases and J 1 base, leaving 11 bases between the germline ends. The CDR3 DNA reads TGTGCCAGTAGTCCACAGAATTTGAACACCGGGGAGCTGTTTTTT. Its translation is CASSPQNLNTGELFF.

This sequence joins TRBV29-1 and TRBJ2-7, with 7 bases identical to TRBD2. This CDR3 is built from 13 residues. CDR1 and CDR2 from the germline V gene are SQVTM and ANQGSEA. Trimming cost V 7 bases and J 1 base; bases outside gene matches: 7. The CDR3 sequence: CSGRWGGSYEQYF. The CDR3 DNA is TGCAGCGGCCGCTGGGGAGGGTCCTACGAGCAGTACTTC.

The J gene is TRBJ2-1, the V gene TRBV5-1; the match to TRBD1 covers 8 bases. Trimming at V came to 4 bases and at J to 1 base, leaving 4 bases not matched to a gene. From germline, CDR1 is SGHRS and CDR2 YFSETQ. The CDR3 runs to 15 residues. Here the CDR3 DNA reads TGCGCCAGCAGCCTGGACAGGGTTTCCTACAATGAGCAGTTCTTC. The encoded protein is CASSLDRVSYNEQFF.

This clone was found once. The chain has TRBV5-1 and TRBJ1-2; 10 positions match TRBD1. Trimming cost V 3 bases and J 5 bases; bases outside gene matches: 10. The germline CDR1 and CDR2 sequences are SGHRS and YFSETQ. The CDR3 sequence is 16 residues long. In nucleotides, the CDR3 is TGCGCCAGCAGCTATAGTATCGGGACAGGGGATTATGGCTACACCTTC. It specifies CASSYSIGTGDYGYTF.

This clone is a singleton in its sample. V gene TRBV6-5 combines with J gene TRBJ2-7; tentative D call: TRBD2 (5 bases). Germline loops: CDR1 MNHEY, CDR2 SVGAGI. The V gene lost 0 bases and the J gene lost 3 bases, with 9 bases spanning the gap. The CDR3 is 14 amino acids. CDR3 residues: CASSYSTTYYEQYF. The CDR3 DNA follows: TGTGCCAGCAGTTACTCGACTACCTACTACGAGCAGTACTTC.

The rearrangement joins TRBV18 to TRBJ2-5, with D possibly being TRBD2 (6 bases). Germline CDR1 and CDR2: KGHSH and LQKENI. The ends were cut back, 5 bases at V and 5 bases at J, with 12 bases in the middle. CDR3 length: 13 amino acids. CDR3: CASSIQAGETQYF. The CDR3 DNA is TGTGCCAGCTCAATCCAGGCGGGGGAGACCCAGTACTTC.

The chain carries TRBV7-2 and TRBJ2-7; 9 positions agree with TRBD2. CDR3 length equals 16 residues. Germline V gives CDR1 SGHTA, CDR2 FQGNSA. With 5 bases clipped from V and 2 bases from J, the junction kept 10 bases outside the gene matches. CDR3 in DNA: TGTGCCAGCAGCCTCGGACTAGCGTCTGGAACCTACGAGCAGTACTTC. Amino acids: CASSLGLASGTYEQYF.

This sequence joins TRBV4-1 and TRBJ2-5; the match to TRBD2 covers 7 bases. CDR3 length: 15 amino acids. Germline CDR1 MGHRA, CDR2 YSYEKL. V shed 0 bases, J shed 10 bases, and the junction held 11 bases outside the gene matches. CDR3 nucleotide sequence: TGCGCCAGCAGCCAAGAAACTAGCGCCCGGGGGATCCAGTACTTC. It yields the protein CASSQETSARGIQYF.

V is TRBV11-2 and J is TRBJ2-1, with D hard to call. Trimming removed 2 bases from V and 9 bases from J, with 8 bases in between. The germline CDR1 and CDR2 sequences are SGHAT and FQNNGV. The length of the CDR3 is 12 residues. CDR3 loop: CASSLIIPEQFF. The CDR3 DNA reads TGTGCCAGCAGCTTAATCATCCCTGAGCAGTTCTTC.

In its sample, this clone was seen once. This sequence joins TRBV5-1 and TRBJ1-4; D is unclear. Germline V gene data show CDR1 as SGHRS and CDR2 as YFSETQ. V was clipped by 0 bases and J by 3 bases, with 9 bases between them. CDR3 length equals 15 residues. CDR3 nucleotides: TGCGCCAGCAGCTTGGGCGGGATAGCTAATGAAAAACTGTTTTTT. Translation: CASSLGGIANEKLFF. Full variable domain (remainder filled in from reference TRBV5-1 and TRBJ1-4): KAGVTQTPRYLIKTRGQQVTLSCSPISGHRSVSWYQQTPGQGLQFLFEYFSETQRNKGNFPGRFSGRQFSNSRSEMNVSTLELGDSALYLCASSLGGIANEKLFFGSGTQLSVL.

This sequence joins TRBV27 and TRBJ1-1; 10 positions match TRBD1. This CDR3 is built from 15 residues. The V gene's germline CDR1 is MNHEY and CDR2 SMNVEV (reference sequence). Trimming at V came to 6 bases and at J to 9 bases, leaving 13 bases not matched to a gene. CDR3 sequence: CASRPGLDRGAKAFF. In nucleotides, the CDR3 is TGTGCCAGCAGACCCGGTTTGGACAGGGGGGCAAAAGCTTTCTTT.

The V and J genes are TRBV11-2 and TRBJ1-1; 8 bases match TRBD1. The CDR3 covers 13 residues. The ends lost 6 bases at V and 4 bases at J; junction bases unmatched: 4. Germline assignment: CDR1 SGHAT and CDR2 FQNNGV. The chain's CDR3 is CASSIDRGTEAFF. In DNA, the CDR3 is TGTGCCAGCAGTATAGACAGGGGCACTGAAGCTTTCTTT.

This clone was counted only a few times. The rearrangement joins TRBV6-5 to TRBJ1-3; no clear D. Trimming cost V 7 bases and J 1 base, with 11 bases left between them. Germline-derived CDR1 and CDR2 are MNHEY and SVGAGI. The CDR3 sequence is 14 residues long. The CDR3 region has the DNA TGTGCCAGCACGAGGGTTTATTCTGGAAACACCATATATTTT. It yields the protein CASTRVYSGNTIYF.

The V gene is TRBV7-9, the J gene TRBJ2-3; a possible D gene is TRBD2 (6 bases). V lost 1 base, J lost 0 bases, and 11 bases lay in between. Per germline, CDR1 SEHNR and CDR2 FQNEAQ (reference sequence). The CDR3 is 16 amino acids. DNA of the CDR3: TGTGCCAGCAGCTTAGTTGGTGGGACTAGCACAGATACGCAGTATTTT. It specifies CASSLVGGTSTDTQYF.

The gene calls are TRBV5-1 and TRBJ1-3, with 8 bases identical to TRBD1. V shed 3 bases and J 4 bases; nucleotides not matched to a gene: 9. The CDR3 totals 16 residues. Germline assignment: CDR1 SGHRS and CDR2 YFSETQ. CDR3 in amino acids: CASSSGPTGAGNTIYF. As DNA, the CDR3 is TGCGCCAGCAGCTCGGGCCCGACAGGGGCCGGAAACACCATATATTTT.

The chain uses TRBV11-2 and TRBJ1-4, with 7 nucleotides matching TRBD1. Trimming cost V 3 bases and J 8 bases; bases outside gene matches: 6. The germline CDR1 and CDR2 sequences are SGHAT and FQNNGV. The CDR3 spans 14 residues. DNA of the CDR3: TGTGCCAGCAGCTTTAGGACAGGACCGGAAAAACTGTTTTTT. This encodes CASSFRTGPEKLFF.